This section outlines one T cell receptor (beta chain) sequence together with its context. This entry belongs to a study of blood T cell repertoires in COVID-19. Cohort placement rested on clinical history that participants reported themselves. Shortly before study entry, within 2 weeks, exposed participants had met a COVID-19 case. This CDR3 comprises 17 residues. Between the trimmed V and J ends, which lost 1 base and 3 bases, there was a span of 15 bases. CDR1 SNHLY and CDR2 FYNNEI come from the germline V gene. Here immunoSEQ multiplex PCR was the method, and the copy in TCRdb shows in-frame clones only, minus some. This sample has about 160,000 clones, with around 87% found just once.

This chain connects TRBV2 to TRBJ2-2; maybe TRBD1 (5 bases). The specimen was PBMCs or T cells enriched from blood (not recorded which). This sequence was found in a woman aged 35 to 49 who had been exposed to COVID-19. CDR3 DNA sequence: TGTGCCAGCAGTGAAGGGGGCGTTAGATCCTACACCGGGGAGCTGTTTTTT. It encodes CASSEGGVRSYTGELFF.